This T cell receptor beta chain was identified during a study of post-analysis software for immune sequencing data. Study results and limitations: Multiple sclerosis was associated with a significant reduction in normalized Chao1 diversity relative to controls. In patients, TRBV5-6, TRBV5-1 and TRBV20-1 belonged to five TRBV segments found more frequently than in controls. When the samples were clustered directly with F measure, those that had been prepared in the same batch showed strong co-clustering.

Each TCR beta cDNA library carried unique molecular identifiers. TCRdb reprocessed the PCR reads with MiXCR, giving one entry per CDR3 protein. The data contain 350,000 to 500,000 distinct CDR3 sequences, over 30% of them singletons. This clonotype showed up just a few times. The target antigen is unknown. The CDR3 totals 15 residues. Trimming took 4 bases from V and 6 from J; bases not matched to a gene: 6. Germline V gene data show CDR1 as SGHTA and CDR2 as FQGNSA. The chain combines TRBV7-2 with TRBJ2-1, with TRBD1 matching 10 bases. The sequenced sample consisted of blood. The sequence came from a girl aged 2-10 years with multiple sclerosis. CDR3 sequence reads: CASSSDRGRSNEQFF. CDR3 DNA sequence: TGTGCCAGCAGCTCAGACAGGGGGCGGTCCAATGAGCAGTTCTTC.